The 24 T cell receptor beta chains in this list originate from one sample, sequenced in a study. Using its own MiXCR run on the 5' RACE reads, TCRdb lists one record per CDR3 protein. The sample lists around 37,000 distinct CDR3 sequences, just under 30% occurring once. Sample: memory CD4+ T cells sorted from a lymph node. Subset reported: memory CD4+ T cells, CD4+CD45RO+CD25-. The receptors stem from a female donor with breast cancer.

This clonotype has more than one count but fewer than ten. J is TRBJ2-1 and V is TRBV30; 14 nucleotides match TRBD2. J gave up 14 bases and V 3 bases, and 9 bases lay outside the gene matches. CDR1 and CDR2 from the germline V gene are GTSNPN and SVGIG (reference sequence). This CDR3 contains 14 residues. The CDR3 spells CAWSETSGRAGEFF. The DNA for the CDR3 is TGTGCCTGGAGCGAGACTAGCGGGAGGGCCGGGGAGTTCTTC.

In the case of this clonotype: This likely comes from a read error, as the CDR3 has no conserved phenylalanine or tryptophan at its end. The chain joins TRBV20-1 to TRBJ2-1, with a weak D call TRBD2 (5 bases). The CDR3 runs 16 residues. Germline V CDR1 and CDR2: DFQATT, SNEGSKA (reference sequence). Trimming removed 3 bases from V and 0 bases from J, with 15 bases in between. CDR3 nucleotides: TGCAGTGCTAGGCGGACTGTAGCCAGCTCCTACAATGAGCAGTTCTCC. Its protein is CSARRTVASSYNEQFS.

The J gene is TRBJ2-7, the V gene TRBV4-1; either TRBD1 or TRBD2 may supply D (5 bases each). V was clipped by 0 bases and J by 2 bases, with 11 bases between them. CDR3 length equals 15 residues. CDR1 and CDR2 (germline): MGHRA, YSYEKL. The DNA for the CDR3 is TGCGCCAGCAGCCAAGAGGAGGCAGGGACCTACGAGCAGTACTTC. Protein: CASSQEEAGTYEQYF.

This sequence joins TRBV6-2 or TRBV6-3 and TRBJ2-7; the D gene is possibly TRBD2 (6 bases). Per germline, CDR1 MNHEY and CDR2 SVGEGT. Trimming stripped 8 bases from V and 6 bases from J, with 11 bases between. This CDR3 has 11 residues. As DNA, the CDR3 is TGTGCCAGCGCGGGGATGGGCGAGCAGTACTTC. Encoded protein: CASAGMGEQYF.

The V and J genes are TRBV12-3 or TRBV12-4 and TRBJ1-2, with D unclear. With 3 bases removed from V and 4 bases from J, the gap between germline ends came to 9 bases. The CDR3 length is 13 residues. The CDR3 loop reads CASSFSQAYGYTF. In DNA, the CDR3 is TGTGCCAGCAGTTTTAGCCAGGCCTATGGCTACACCTTC.

J is TRBJ1-2 and V is TRBV6-1; 7 nucleotides agree with TRBD1. Germline trimming cut 3 bases from V and 5 bases from J; bases unmatched to any gene: 6. There are 14 residues in the CDR3. CDR1 is MNHNS and CDR2 is SASEGT in the germline V gene. CDR3: CASSEAGGTYGYTF. CDR3 bases: TGTGCCAGCAGTGAGGCAGGGGGGACGTATGGCTACACCTTC.

The gene calls are TRBV18 and TRBJ2-5, with unresolved D. V was trimmed by 8 bases and J by 1 base, leaving 8 bases between them. Germline V gene sequence: CDR1 KGHSH, CDR2 LQKENI. This CDR3 is 12 amino acids long. This CDR3 is CASARAQETQYF. In DNA form, the CDR3 reads TGTGCCAGCGCTCGGGCCCAAGAGACCCAGTACTTC.

This clonotype was seen a few times. This chain links TRBV12-3 or TRBV12-4 with TRBJ1-2, with a possible D match to TRBD1 (5 bases). Between the trimmed V and J ends, which lost 7 bases and 9 bases, there was a span of 15 bases. The CDR3 extends over 12 amino acids. The CDR3 sequence: CASNRPGTRYTF. CDR3 bases: TGTGCCAGCAACCGGCCTGGGACCCGCTACACCTTC.

With regard to this clonotype: A much larger clone is a single base away; this may be a read error. J is TRBJ2-7 and V is TRBV4-1, with 8 positions matching TRBD2. Germline V gene lookup returns CDR1 MGHRA and CDR2 YSYEKL. The J segment lost 2 bases and the V segment lost 1 base, leaving 7 bases of the junction unmatched. This CDR3 has 16 amino acids. This CDR3 is CASSQVVAGRTYEQYF. CDR3 DNA sequence: TGCGCCAGCAGCCAAGTCGTAGCGGGGAGGACCTACGAGCAGTACTTC.

The chain joins TRBV3-1 to TRBJ2-7, with D perhaps matching TRBD2 (6 bases). The V gene lost 3 bases and the J gene lost 3 bases, with 6 bases spanning the gap. Per germline, CDR1 LGHDT and CDR2 YNNKEL (reference sequence). The CDR3 runs 12 residues. The CDR3 region is CASSHGGYEQYF. DNA of the CDR3: TGTGCCAGCAGCCACGGGGGCTACGAGCAGTACTTC.

Only a few counts were recorded for this clonotype. V is TRBV20-1 and J is TRBJ2-3; 12 bases are a match to TRBD2. The CDR3 spans 18 residues. Trimming at V came to 2 bases and at J to 1 base, leaving 10 bases not matched to a gene. The germline V gene has CDR1 DFQATT and CDR2 SNEGSKA (reference sequence). Written as DNA, the CDR3 is TGCAGTGCTAGACCCACCCATCTAGCGGGAGGGGGCACAGATACGCAGTATTTT. Translation: CSARPTHLAGGGTDTQYF.

The rearrangement links TRBV20-1 to TRBJ2-5; TRBD2 is a possible D gene (5 bases). Deletions cut 5 bases from V and 1 base from J, with 14 bases between. The V gene's germline CDR1 is DFQATT and CDR2 SNEGSKA (reference sequence). The CDR3 runs 14 residues. The CDR3 region has the DNA TGCAGTGCTCATGAACCGGGAACCCAAGAGACCCAGTACTTC. It encodes CSAHEPGTQETQYF.

V and J are TRBV3-1 and TRBJ2-1; TRBD2 matches at 7 bases. Per the germline V gene, CDR1 is LGHDT and CDR2 is YNNKEL (reference sequence). The CDR3 covers 13 residues. Trimming removed 1 base from V and 10 bases from J; junction bases left unmatched: 4. The CDR3 bases are TGTGCCAGCAGCCAAGGCGGGGACTACGAGCAGTTCTTC. Protein: CASSQGGDYEQFF.

This chain links TRBV27 with TRBJ2-5; D remains ambiguous. The CDR3 length is 17 residues. V lost 3 bases and J lost 5, with 22 bases in between. Germline CDR1 MNHEY, CDR2 SMNVEV (reference sequence). The chain's CDR3 is CASSFKVPGSLRETQYF. Here the CDR3 DNA reads TGTGCCAGCAGTTTTAAGGTCCCTGGCAGCCTGAGGGAGACCCAGTACTTC.

This chain links TRBV5-1 with TRBJ2-1; D is perhaps TRBD1 (6 bases). Germline V gene lookup returns CDR1 SGHRS and CDR2 YFSETQ. The CDR3 is made up of 14 amino acids. V was clipped by 1 base and J by 8 bases, with 13 bases between them. The CDR3 sequence is CASSLPQGRDEQFF. The CDR3 nucleotides read TGCGCCAGCAGCTTGCCCCAGGGGCGGGATGAGCAGTTCTTC.

This clonotype was observed a few times. The genes are TRBV7-9 and TRBJ2-3; D is uncertain. The germline gives CDR1 SEHNR, CDR2 FQNEAQ (reference sequence). The V end lost 1 base, the J end lost 2 bases, and 7 bases lay between the germline ends. There are 14 residues in the CDR3. The CDR3 nucleotides read TGTGCCAGCAGCTTAGACCCCTCCACAGATACGCAGTATTTT. Protein product: CASSLDPSTDTQYF.

The chain links TRBV2 to TRBJ2-3, with a tentative D call TRBD1 (5 bases). Trimming stripped 3 bases from V and 5 bases from J, with 18 bases between. CDR1 is SNHLY, CDR2 FYNNEI, per germline. The CDR3 sequence is 16 residues long. Here the CDR3 DNA reads TGTGCCAGCAGTGACTCTTTGGGGCAGGGTAAAGATACGCAGTATTTT. This encodes CASSDSLGQGKDTQYF.

This clonotype was seen many times. The chain is built from TRBV6-5 and TRBJ2-5, with unresolved D. V lost 6 bases, J lost 5 bases, and 7 bases lay in between. The CDR3 extends over 11 amino acids. CDR1 MNHEY and CDR2 SVGAGI come from the germline V gene. The DNA for the CDR3 is TGTGCCAGCAGAAACACCGAGACCCAGTACTTC. It is translated as CASRNTETQYF.

This chain links TRBV20-1 with TRBJ2-3, with 10 bases that match TRBD2. CDR1 DFQATT and CDR2 SNEGSKA come from the germline V gene (reference sequence). The CDR3 contains 16 residues. V was clipped by 3 bases and J by 0 bases; unmatched bases: 6. CDR3 DNA sequence: TGCAGTGCTAGGGACCCTAGCGGGAGAAGCACAGATACGCAGTATTTT. Translating it yields CSARDPSGRSTDTQYF.

This clonotype showed up just a few times. The V and J genes are TRBV29-1 and TRBJ2-3; TRBD2 agrees at 7 bases. V gave up 3 bases and J gave up 6 bases; unmatched junction bases: 12. The germline V gene has CDR1 SQVTM and CDR2 ANQGSEA. The CDR3 extends over 15 amino acids. The chain's CDR3 is CSVEKGSEGGDTQYF. Written as DNA, the CDR3 is TGCAGCGTTGAGAAGGGTTCCGAGGGAGGGGATACGCAGTATTTT.

The table lists this clonotype with a few counts. The chain recombines TRBV4-1 with TRBJ1-5, with D uncertain. Germline V gene lookup returns CDR1 MGHRA and CDR2 YSYEKL. The V end lost 1 base, the J end lost 15 bases, and 10 bases lay between the germline ends. This CDR3 spans 11 amino acids. CDR3 sequence: CASSQVPKRHF. The CDR3, as DNA: TGCGCCAGCAGCCAAGTTCCAAAACGGCATTTT.

This clonotype was detected only a few times. The chain carries TRBV3-1 and TRBJ2-1; weak D call: TRBD1 (6 bases). The germline V gene has CDR1 LGHDT and CDR2 YNNKEL (reference sequence). V was pared by 4 bases and J by 0 bases, with 16 bases between. There are 17 residues in the CDR3. The CDR3 DNA is TGTGCCAGCAGCCCGATGTTTAGACAGGTCTCCTACAATGAGCAGTTCTTC. This gives the protein CASSPMFRQVSYNEQFF.

This clonotype was counted between two and nine times. V usage is TRBV7-9 and J usage is TRBJ2-5; perhaps TRBD2 as D (6 bases). Germline CDR1 SEHNR, CDR2 FQNEAQ (reference sequence). This CDR3 is 15 amino acids long. Trimming took off 5 bases at V and 4 bases at J, with 17 bases between the two ends. The CDR3 here is CASSTDGGPGETQYF. CDR3 nucleotides: TGTGCCAGCAGCACCGACGGGGGTCCAGGAGAGACCCAGTACTTC.

This clonotype was detected once. The genes are TRBV28 and TRBJ1-4; 7 positions match TRBD1. Germline V gives CDR1 MDHEN, CDR2 SYDVKM. CDR3 length: 14 amino acids. The J segment lost 7 bases and the V segment lost 5 bases, leaving 7 bases of the junction unmatched. The DNA of the CDR3 is TGTGCCAGCAGTAACAGGGGTTGGGTTGAAAAACTGTTTTTT. Its protein product is CASSNRGWVEKLFF.